This T cell receptor beta chain was observed in a study of blood T cell repertoires in COVID-19 (dated by TCRdb to 2018 to 2020). Describing the broader study: The collaborator samples originated in the United States, Italy and Spain and spanned the acute and convalescent phases of COVID-19. The material from the prospective study consisted of cDNA or gDNA derived from T cells, B-cell-depleted T cells, or PBMCs. Subjects who had been exposed to COVID-19, were actively infected with it, or had recovered from it provided the deeply sampled blood TCRbeta repertoires that made up the dataset. The repertoires were made available in a free public database intended to serve as a resource for research on the immune response to SARS-CoV-2. The samples were drawn from the first 160 participants of the ongoing ImmuneRACE study and from 950 to 1,500 subjects provided by 6 global collaborators. Sample metadata almost always included a de-identified subject ID, COVID-19 status, age in years and sex. Where available, HLA class I and class II types were taken from metadata supplied by the sample provider and were not determined by assay-based typing.

The investigation overall reported the following: The quantity of clinical and demographic metadata differed by source and by participant and was supplied without curation.

Clipping removes 1 base from V and 4 bases from J, with 6 as the unmatched junction base count. Reading the germline V gene gives CDR1 MGHRA and CDR2 YSYEKL. The CDR3 contains 16 residues, cysteine and phenylalanine counted. CDR3 DNA is the only sequence kept; it has 48 bases, read in frame from the first base. Collaborating institutions collected whole blood in K2EDTA tubes following their own protocols. Collaborator samples were shipped for TCRbeta analysis as frozen whole blood, isolated PBMCs, or DNA extracted from either sample type. As to this clone: No cognate antigen has been identified for it. No quality values exist for individual bases; no much larger clone is one base distant.

TCRbeta CDR3 regions were amplified from genomic DNA using the immunoSEQ Assay, a bias-controlled multiplex PCR. The published analysis was carried out like this. Within the assay, amplification of reference gene primers was used to estimate how many nucleated cells each sample contained. To quantify the absolute abundance of each unique TCRbeta CDR3 rearrangement, sequence reads were collapsed and filtered. Productive Simpson clonality was computed per sample as the square root of Simpson's diversity index over productive rearrangements. TCRdb provides this immuneACCESS table in a form limited to in-frame rearrangements. Some clones are lacking; in checked studies, under half of them reflect an unresolved V gene, and why the rest are absent is not known. V, J and clone size are those of that table, while D and trimming were read from the DNA. Here the sample has about 72,000 clones; 65% to 90% occur a single time. The biggest ten clones account for roughly a tenth of the sample.

This chain joins TRBV4-1 to TRBJ2-5; TRBD2 agrees with 10 junctional bases. The source is a man between 70 and 80 years old with active or convalescent COVID-19. Specimen: peripheral blood. The CDR3 corresponds to CASSQGRSSGRETQYF. At the DNA level, the sequence is TGCGCCAGCAGCCAAGGCAGGTCTAGCGGGAGAGAGACCCAGTACTTC.